This T cell receptor (beta chain) was sequenced in a study of post-analysis software for immune sequencing data. As for the study in general: Secondary progressive, relapsing-remitting and progressive-relapsing multiple sclerosis were among the included disease courses.

Study-wide points: About 5 TRBV segments were more frequent in patients than controls; TRBV5-6, TRBV5-1 and TRBV20-1 belonged to this group. Under F measure analysis, samples from one preparation batch co-clustered strongly. The normalized Chao1 diversity of multiple sclerosis patients was significantly lower than that of controls.

The length of the CDR3 is 13 residues. The V gene lost 5 bases and the J gene lost 6 bases, with 13 bases spanning the gap. The V gene's germline CDR1 is ENHRY and CDR2 SYGVKD. The TCR beta cDNA libraries contained unique molecular identifiers. When about 1 to 11 million T cells were used, they gave a few hundred thousand cDNA molecules. TCRdb itself ran the PCR reads through MiXCR, one entry per CDR3 protein. The sample lists 430,000 or so distinct CDR3 sequences; 39% were seen once. A word on this clonotype: The antigen remains undetermined.

This clonotype was sampled from a girl aged 2-10 years with multiple sclerosis. Sequencing used blood. J is TRBJ1-2 and V is TRBV10-3, with D possibly TRBD1 on 6 matching bases. The CDR3: CAISTDRNNGYTF. The CDR3 coding sequence is TGTGCCATCAGTACAGACAGGAATAATGGCTACACCTTC.